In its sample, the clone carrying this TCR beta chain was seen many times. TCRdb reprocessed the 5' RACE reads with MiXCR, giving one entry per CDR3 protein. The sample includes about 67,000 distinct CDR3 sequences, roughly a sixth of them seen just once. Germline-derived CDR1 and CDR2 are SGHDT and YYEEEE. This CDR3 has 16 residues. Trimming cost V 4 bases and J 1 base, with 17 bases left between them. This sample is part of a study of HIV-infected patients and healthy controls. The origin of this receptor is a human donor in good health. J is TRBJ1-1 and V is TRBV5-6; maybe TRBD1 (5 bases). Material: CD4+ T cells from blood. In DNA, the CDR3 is TGTGCCAGCAGCCCACCGTCTACCAGGGCGAACACTGAAGCTTTCTTT. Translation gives CASSPPSTRANTEAFF. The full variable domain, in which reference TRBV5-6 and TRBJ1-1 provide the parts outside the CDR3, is DAGVTQSPTHLIKTRGQQVTLRCSPKSGHDTVSWYQQALGQGPQFIFQYYEEEERQRGNFPDRFSGHQFPNYSSELNVNALLLGDSALYLCASSPPSTRANTEAFFGQGTRLTVV.